The next 2 T cell receptor beta chains were all read from a single sample in a study of cytomegalovirus exposure and HLA in healthy donors. PCR primers comprised 60 Vbeta and 13 Jbeta primers. Repertoires were generated with immunoSEQ multiplex PCR, while TCRdb's copy carries only in-frame clones and drops some. The sample yields more than 100,000 clones, around three quarters seen once. What was sequenced was PBMCs. All receptors come from a man aged 35-49 years in good health and CMV-seronegative.

This chain links TRBV25-1 with TRBJ2-2, with a weak D call TRBD2 (6 bases). Trimming pared 3 bases from V and 1 base from J, leaving 9 bases between. The CDR3 length is 15 residues. Looked up from germline, CDR1 is MGHDK and CDR2 is SYGVNS. CDR3 residues: CASSDGTWNTGELFF. Here the CDR3 DNA reads TGTGCCAGCAGTGACGGGACTTGGAACACCGGGGAGCTGTTTTTT.

This clone was seen more than once but under ten times. The chain uses TRBV7-2 and TRBJ2-1; no clear D gene. The CDR3 extends over 14 amino acids. V was cut by 3 bases and J by 2 bases, with 8 bases left in between. Germline loops: CDR1 SGHTA, CDR2 FQGNSA. Here the CDR3 DNA reads TGTGCCAGCAGCTTTAGAGGTACCTACAATGAGCAGTTCTTC. Translation: CASSFRGTYNEQFF. Looking up the rest from reference TRBV7-2 and TRBJ2-1 gives the full variable domain: GAGVSQSPSNKVTEKGKDVELRCDPISGHTALYWYRQSLGQGLEFLIYFQGNSAPDKSGLPSDRFSAERTGGSVSTLTIQRTQQEDSAVYLCASSFRGTYNEQFFGPGTRLTVL.